This section outlines one T cell receptor beta chain sequence together with its context. The sample originates from a study of cytomegalovirus exposure and HLA in healthy donors. The PCR had 60 Vbeta and 13 Jbeta primers. Clones were sequenced by immunoSEQ multiplex PCR, and TCRdb holds only the in-frame ones, with some missing. Seen here are approximately 150,000 clones, around 74% observed once, and the top ten hold around 2.4%. Per germline, CDR1 SGHNT and CDR2 YYREEE (reference sequence). Germline trimming cut 4 bases from V and 4 bases from J; bases unmatched to any gene: 7. The CDR3 contains 15 residues.

This receptor was obtained from a female donor in good health and CMV-seronegative. The chain is built from TRBV5-4 and TRBJ2-7; 11 nucleotides align to TRBD1. Sequences were obtained from PBMCs. In nucleotides, the CDR3 is TGTGCCAGCAGCAGGACCGGGACAGGGGGGTACGAGCAGTACTTC. Translating gives CASSRTGTGGYEQYF.